This T cell receptor beta chain originates from a study of blood T cells in healthy people across ages. Germline V gives CDR1 KGHDR, CDR2 SFDVKD. The CDR3 spans 15 residues. The second PCR ran roughly 6 to 11 cycles with a sample-barcoded 5' primer and J-beta primers. TCRdb reprocessed the 5' RACE reads via MiXCR and lists one record per CDR3 protein. The sample includes about 1.7 million distinct CDR3 sequences, 28% of them seen just once. Points on this clonotype: One junction end does not reproduce the germline sequence, and a read error may be involved.

Researchers isolated at least 7 million PBMCs per sample. Sample: blood. This receptor was identified in a young woman in good health. The chain uses TRBV24-1 and TRBJ2-1, with 7 bases lining up with TRBD2. The chain's CDR3 is CTTSEGTTPSDEQFF. In nucleotides, the CDR3 is TGTACCACCAGTGAAGGGACTACTCCGTCGGATGAGCAGTTCTTC.